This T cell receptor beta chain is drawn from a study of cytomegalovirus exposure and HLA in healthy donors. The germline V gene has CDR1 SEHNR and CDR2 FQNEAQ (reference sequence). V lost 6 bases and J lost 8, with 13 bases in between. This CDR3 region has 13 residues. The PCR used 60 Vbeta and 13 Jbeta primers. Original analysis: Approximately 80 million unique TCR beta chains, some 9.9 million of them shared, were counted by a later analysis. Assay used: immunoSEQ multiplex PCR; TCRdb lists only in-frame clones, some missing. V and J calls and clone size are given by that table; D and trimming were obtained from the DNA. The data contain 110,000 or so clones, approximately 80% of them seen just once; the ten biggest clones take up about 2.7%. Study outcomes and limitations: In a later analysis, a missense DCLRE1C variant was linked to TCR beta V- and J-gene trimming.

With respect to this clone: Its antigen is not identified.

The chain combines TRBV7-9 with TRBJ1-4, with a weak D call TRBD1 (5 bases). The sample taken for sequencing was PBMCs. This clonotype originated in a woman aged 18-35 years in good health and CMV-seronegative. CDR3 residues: CASSFLGAEKLFF. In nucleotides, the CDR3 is TGTGCCAGCAGTTTTTTAGGGGCCGAAAAACTGTTTTTT.